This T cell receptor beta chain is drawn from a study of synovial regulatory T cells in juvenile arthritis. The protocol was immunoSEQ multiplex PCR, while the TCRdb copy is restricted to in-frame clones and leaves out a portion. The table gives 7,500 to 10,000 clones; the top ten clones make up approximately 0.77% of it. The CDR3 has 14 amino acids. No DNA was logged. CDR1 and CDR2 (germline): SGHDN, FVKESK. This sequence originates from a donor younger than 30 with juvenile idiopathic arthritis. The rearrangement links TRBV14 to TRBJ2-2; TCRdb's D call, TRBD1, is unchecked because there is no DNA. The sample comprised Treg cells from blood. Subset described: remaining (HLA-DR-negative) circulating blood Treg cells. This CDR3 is CASSHIPNTGELFF.